The 10 T cell receptor beta chains reported below all come from one sample, sequenced in a study of shared clonotypes between healthy human individuals. The repertoire was sequenced with immunoSEQ multiplex PCR; TCRdb's copy has only in-frame clones and lacks some. The profile shows approximately 320,000 clones, around 72% of them singletons. The sequenced sample consisted of memory CD4+ T cells sorted from blood. Subset given: CD45RA-negative fraction. Receptor source: a man aged 30 to 39 in good health.

The J gene is TRBJ1-3, the V gene TRBV6-1; D remains ambiguous. Trimming took off 5 bases at V and 4 bases at J, with 3 bases between the two ends. Germline V gene lookup returns CDR1 MNHNS and CDR2 SASEGT. The CDR3 has 11 residues. CDR3 DNA: TGTGCCAGCAGTCACGGAAACACCATATATTTT. Protein sequence: CASSHGNTIYF.

On this clone: The sample has other DNA sequences that encode this CDR3 too. The genes are TRBV5-1 and TRBJ2-7, with D perhaps matching TRBD2 (5 bases). Germline V lookup: CDR1 SGHRS, CDR2 YFSETQ. This CDR3 comprises 14 residues. V was clipped by 2 bases and J by 1 base, with 10 bases between them. The CDR3 loop reads CASSLSGTSYEQYF. CDR3 sequence (DNA): TGCGCCAGCAGCTTAAGCGGTACTTCCTACGAGCAGTACTTC.

The V call is TRBV27, the J call TRBJ2-7, with TRBD2 matching 9 bases. Germline lookup yields CDR1 MNHEY and CDR2 SMNVEV (reference sequence). V dropped 6 bases and J dropped 2; count of bases not matched to a gene: 5. This CDR3 contains 14 residues. The DNA for the CDR3 is TGTGCCAGCAGGTTTAGCGGGGGCCCCTACGAGCAGTACTTC. Its protein is CASRFSGGPYEQYF.

The rearrangement joins TRBV14 to TRBJ2-3; D is possibly TRBD1 or TRBD2 (6 bases each). Germline values: CDR1 SGHDN, CDR2 FVKESK. The CDR3 totals 15 residues. Trimming stripped 2 bases from V and 2 bases from J, with 11 bases between. The CDR3 nucleotides read TGTGCCAGCAGCCAATGGGGGGCCGACACAGATACGCAGTATTTT. It translates to CASSQWGADTDTQYF.

The chain combines TRBV11-2 with TRBJ1-1; D not certain. Trimming took off 5 bases at V and 0 bases at J, with 10 bases between the two ends. Germline CDR1 and CDR2: SGHAT and FQNNGV. The CDR3 length is 14 residues. CDR3 nucleotides: TGTGCCAGCAGCCGAGGATCCATGAACACTGAAGCTTTCTTT. This gives the protein CASSRGSMNTEAFF.

The chain links TRBV7-8 to TRBJ2-7; the D gene is possibly TRBD2 (6 bases). Germline CDR1 reads SGHVS; CDR2 reads FQNEAQ. V lost 5 bases and J 5 bases, leaving 10 bases between the germline ends. This CDR3 is built from 12 residues. Here the CDR3 DNA reads TGTGCCAGCAGCAAGGGACTCGACGAGCAGTACTTC. As protein: CASSKGLDEQYF.

The V call is TRBV14, the J call TRBJ2-1; perhaps TRBD1 as D (6 bases). The V gene lost 0 bases and the J gene lost 13 bases, with 16 bases spanning the gap. CDR3 length equals 14 residues. CDR1 and CDR2 from the germline V gene are SGHDN and FVKESK. The DNA for the CDR3 is TGTGCCAGCAGCCAAGATTACAGGGCTTTGTTACAGTTCTTC. It encodes CASSQDYRALLQFF.

In its sample, this clone was seen once. The chain employs TRBV4-1 and TRBJ1-3; D not certain. CDR1 is MGHRA, CDR2 YSYEKL, per germline. The CDR3 contains 14 residues. V shed 1 base and J shed 3 bases, with 7 bases lying between them. CDR3 loop: CASSQVPLGNTIYF. The DNA for the CDR3 is TGCGCCAGCAGCCAAGTGCCGCTTGGAAACACCATATATTTT.

On this clone: A much larger clone differs by one base, so this may be a read error. Other DNA sequences in this specimen translate into the identical CDR3. This sequence joins TRBV7-2 and TRBJ2-7, with 7 bases aligning to TRBD1. The CDR3 is 14 amino acids. Germline lookup yields CDR1 SGHTA and CDR2 FQGNSA. The chain's CDR3 is CASSQTGYNYEQYF. The CDR3, as DNA: TGCGCCAGCAGCCAGACAGGGTACAACTACGAGCAGTACTTC.

This clone was recorded many times. The chain has TRBV2 and TRBJ2-2; no definite D call. The CDR3 has 14 residues. The V gene's germline CDR1 is SNHLY and CDR2 FYNNEI. The V end lost 5 bases, the J end lost 2 bases, and 9 bases lay between the germline ends. The CDR3 DNA reads as TGTGCCAGCAGTCGGCCTACTAACACCGGGGAGCTGTTTTTT. It yields the protein CASSRPTNTGELFF.